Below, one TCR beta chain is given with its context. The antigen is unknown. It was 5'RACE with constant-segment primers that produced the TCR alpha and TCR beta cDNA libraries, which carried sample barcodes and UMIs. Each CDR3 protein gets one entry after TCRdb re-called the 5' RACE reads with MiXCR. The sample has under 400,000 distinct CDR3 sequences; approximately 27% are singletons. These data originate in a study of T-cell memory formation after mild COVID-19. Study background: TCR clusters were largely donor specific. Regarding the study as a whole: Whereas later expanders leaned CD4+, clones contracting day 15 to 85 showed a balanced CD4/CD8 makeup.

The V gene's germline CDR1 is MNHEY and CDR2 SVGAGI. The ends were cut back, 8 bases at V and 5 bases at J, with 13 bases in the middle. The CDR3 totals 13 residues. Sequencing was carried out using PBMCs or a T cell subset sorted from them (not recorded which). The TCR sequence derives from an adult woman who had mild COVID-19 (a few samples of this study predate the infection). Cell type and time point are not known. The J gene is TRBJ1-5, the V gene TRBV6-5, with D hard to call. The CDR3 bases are TGTGCCAGCCGATCTGGAGTAGATCAGCCCCAGCATTTT. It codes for CASRSGVDQPQHF.